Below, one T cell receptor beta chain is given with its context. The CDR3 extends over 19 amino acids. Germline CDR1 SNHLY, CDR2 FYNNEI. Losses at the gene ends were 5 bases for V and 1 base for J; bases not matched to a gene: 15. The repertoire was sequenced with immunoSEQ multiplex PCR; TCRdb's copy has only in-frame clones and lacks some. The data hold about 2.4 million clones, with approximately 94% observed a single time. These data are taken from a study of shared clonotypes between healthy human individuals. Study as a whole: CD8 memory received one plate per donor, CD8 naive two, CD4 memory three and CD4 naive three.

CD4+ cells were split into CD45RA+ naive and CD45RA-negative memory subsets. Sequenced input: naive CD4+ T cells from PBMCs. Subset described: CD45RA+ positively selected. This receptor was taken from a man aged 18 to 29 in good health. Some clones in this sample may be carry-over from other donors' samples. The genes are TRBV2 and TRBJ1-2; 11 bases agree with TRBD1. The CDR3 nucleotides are TGTGCCAGCAGTTCCCCCCCCAGGACAGGGGGCGAACTTAACTATGGCTACACCTTC. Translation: CASSSPPRTGGELNYGYTF.